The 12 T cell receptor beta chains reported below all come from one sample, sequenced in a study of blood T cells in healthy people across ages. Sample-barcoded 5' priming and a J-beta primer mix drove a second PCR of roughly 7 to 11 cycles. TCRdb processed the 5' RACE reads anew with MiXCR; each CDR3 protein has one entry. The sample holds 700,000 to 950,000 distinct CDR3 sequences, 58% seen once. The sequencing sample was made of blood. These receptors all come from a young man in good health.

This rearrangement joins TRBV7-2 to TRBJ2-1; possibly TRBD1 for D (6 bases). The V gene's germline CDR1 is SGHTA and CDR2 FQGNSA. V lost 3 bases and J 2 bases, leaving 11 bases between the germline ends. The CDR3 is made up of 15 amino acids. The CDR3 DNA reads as TGTGCCAGCAGCTTGCTAGGGGGAGCCTACAATGAGCAGTTCTTC. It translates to CASSLLGGAYNEQFF.

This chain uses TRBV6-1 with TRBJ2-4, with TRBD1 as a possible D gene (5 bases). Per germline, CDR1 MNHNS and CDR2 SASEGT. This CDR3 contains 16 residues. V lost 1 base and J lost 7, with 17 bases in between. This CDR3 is CASSEGIQGFGNIQYF. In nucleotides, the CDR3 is TGTGCCAGCAGTGAAGGAATTCAGGGATTTGGGAACATTCAGTACTTC.

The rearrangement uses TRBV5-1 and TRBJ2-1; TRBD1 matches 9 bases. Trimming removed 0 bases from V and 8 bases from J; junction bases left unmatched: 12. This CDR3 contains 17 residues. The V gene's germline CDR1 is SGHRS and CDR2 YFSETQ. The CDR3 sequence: CASSLEWNRGREYEQFF. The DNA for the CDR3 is TGCGCCAGCAGCTTGGAGTGGAACAGGGGGCGTGAATATGAGCAGTTCTTC.

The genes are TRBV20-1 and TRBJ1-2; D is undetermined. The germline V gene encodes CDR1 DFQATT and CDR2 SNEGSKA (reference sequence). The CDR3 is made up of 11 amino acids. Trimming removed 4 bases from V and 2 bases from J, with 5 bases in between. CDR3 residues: CSATPNYGYTF. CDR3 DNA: TGCAGTGCTACCCCCAACTATGGCTACACCTTC.

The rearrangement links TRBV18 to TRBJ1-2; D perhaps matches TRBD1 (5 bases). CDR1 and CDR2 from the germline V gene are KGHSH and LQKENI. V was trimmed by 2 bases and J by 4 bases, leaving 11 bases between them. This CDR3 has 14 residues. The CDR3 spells CASSPIDSLYGYTF. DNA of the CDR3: TGTGCCAGCTCACCAATCGACAGCCTCTATGGCTACACCTTC.

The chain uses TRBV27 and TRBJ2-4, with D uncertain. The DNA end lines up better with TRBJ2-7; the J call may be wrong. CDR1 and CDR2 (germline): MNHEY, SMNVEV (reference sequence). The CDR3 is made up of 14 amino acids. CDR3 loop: CASSPTSWGYEQYF. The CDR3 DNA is TGTGCCAGCAGTCCGACCTCCTGGGGCTACGAGCAGTACTTC.

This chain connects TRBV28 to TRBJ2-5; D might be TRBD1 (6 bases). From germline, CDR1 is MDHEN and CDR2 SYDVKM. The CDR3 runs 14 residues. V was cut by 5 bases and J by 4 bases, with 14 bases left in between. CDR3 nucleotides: TGTGCCAGCAGTCGGGCCACAGGGATAGAGACCCAGTACTTC. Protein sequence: CASSRATGIETQYF.

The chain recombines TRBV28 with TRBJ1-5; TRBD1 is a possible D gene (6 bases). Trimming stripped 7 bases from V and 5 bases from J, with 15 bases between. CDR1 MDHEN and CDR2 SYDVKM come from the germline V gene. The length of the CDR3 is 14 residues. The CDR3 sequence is CASTIPQGYQPQHF. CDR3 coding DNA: TGTGCCAGCACCATACCACAGGGATATCAGCCCCAGCATTTT.

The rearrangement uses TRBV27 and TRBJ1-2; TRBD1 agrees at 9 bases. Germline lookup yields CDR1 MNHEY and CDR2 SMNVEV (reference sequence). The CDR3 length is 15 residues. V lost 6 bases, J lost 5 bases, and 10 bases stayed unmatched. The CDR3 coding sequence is TGTGCCAGCAGCCCAGACCAGACAGGGGGGTATGGCTACACCTTC. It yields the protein CASSPDQTGGYGYTF.

The CDR3 sequence is CASSRGPAGEAINEQFF. The CDR3 nucleotides are TGTGCCAGTAGTAGAGGACCAGCGGGAGAGGCCATCAATGAGCAGTTCTTC. The V gene is TRBV19, the J gene TRBJ2-1; 8 positions match TRBD2. The germline V gene encodes CDR1 LNHDA and CDR2 SQIVND (reference sequence). The CDR3 covers 17 residues. V shed 4 bases, J shed 6 bases, and the junction held 14 bases outside the gene matches.

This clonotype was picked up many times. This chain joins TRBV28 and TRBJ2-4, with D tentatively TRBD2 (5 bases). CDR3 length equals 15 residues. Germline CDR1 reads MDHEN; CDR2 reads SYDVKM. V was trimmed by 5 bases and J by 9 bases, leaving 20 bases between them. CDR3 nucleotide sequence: TGTGCCAGCAGTCCTGGGCGAGGGTTATCCGGCATTCAGTACTTC. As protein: CASSPGRGLSGIQYF.

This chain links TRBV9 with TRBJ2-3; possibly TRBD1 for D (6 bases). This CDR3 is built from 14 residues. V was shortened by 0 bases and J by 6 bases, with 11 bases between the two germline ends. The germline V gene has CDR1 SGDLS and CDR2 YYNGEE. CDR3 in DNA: TGTGCCAGCAGCGTAGAGGGTAGGGGGGATACGCAGTATTTT. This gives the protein CASSVEGRGDTQYF.